The 6 T cell receptor beta chains below all came from one sample that was sequenced in a study of T cell repertoires in cytomegalovirus infection. TCRdb fed the reads into MiXCR, producing one record per CDR3 protein. The sample lists 450,000 to 550,000 distinct CDR3 sequences, 15% to 20% occurring once. Sequenced material: CD8+ T cells from PBMCs. The source is a human donor in good health (CMV status not recorded). Some clones in this sample may be carry-over from other donors' samples.

This clonotype was seen only a few times. The chain employs TRBV6-5 and TRBJ2-2; TRBD2 matches 8 bases. The CDR3 totals 15 residues. With V trimmed by 0 bases and J by 7 bases, 4 bases remained unmatched. CDR1 MNHEY and CDR2 SVGAGI come from the germline V gene. In DNA, the CDR3 is TGTGCCAGCAGTTACTCCGGGGGGGCCGGCGGGGAGCTGTTTTTT. It encodes CASSYSGGAGGELFF.

This clonotype was seen only a few times. The gene calls are TRBV28 and TRBJ2-3; TRBD1 matches at 7 bases. CDR1 is MDHEN, CDR2 SYDVKM, per germline. This CDR3 region has 14 residues. With V trimmed by 8 bases and J by 2 bases, 7 bases remained unmatched. The CDR3 loop is CASPPGTVTDTQYF. The CDR3 DNA reads as TGTGCCAGCCCTCCCGGGACAGTCACAGATACGCAGTATTTT.

Worth noting for this clonotype: Possible read error: a much larger clone is one base away. J is TRBJ2-5 and V is TRBV6-2 or TRBV6-3, with a weak D call TRBD2 (6 bases). Trimming cost V 6 bases and J 4 bases, with 15 bases left between them. The CDR3 is 14 amino acids. The germline V gene has CDR1 MNHEY and CDR2 SVGEGT. For the CDR3, the DNA is TGTGCCAGCAGACCGACTAGAGGGAGAGAGACCCAGTACTTC. Translation: CASRPTRGRETQYF.

This clonotype was seen repeatedly, ten times or more. The CDR3 loop is CASSEVRTTAHNYGYTF. For the CDR3, the DNA is TGTGCCAGCAGTGAAGTGAGAACGACAGCACACAACTATGGCTACACCTTC. The chain joins TRBV6-1 to TRBJ1-2; a possible D gene is TRBD1 (5 bases). Germline CDR1 is MNHNS and CDR2 is SASEGT. Trimming left V 1 base short and J 2 bases short, with 17 bases between. The CDR3 has 17 amino acids.

The table lists this clonotype with many counts. CDR3 protein: CASSYSAGEVTDTQYF. The CDR3 DNA is TGTGCCAGCAGTTACTCCGCGGGCGAAGTCACAGATACGCAGTATTTT. The chain combines TRBV6-5 with TRBJ2-3; the D gene is possibly TRBD2 (5 bases). V was cut by 0 bases and J by 2 bases, with 12 bases left in between. The CDR3 runs 16 residues. The V gene's germline CDR1 is MNHEY and CDR2 SVGAGI.

The sample holds many counts of this clonotype. The chain has TRBV6-5 and TRBJ2-4, with D possibly called TRBD1 or TRBD2 (6 bases each). CDR1 and CDR2 from the germline V gene are MNHEY and SVGAGI. The V gene lost 2 bases and the J gene lost 8 bases, with 13 bases spanning the gap. This CDR3 comprises 14 residues. DNA of the CDR3: TGTGCCAGCAGTTACGGGACGGGGGCGGACATTCAGTACTTC. Protein: CASSYGTGADIQYF.